One T cell receptor beta chain is described in this entry. Profiled with immunoSEQ multiplex PCR; TCRdb holds only in-frame clones, not every one. The sample includes over 300,000 clones, 70% to 90% of them seen just once. The data belong to a study of blood T cell repertoires in COVID-19. Study-wide background: Material from acute and convalescent COVID-19 was sourced from the United States, Italy and Spain.

CDR1 is SNHLY, CDR2 FYNNEI, per germline. The CDR3 covers 15 residues. The V and J ends lost 1 base and 3 bases, in that order; junction bases with no gene match: 4. Sequencing input: peripheral blood. The V call is TRBV2, the J call TRBJ2-7, with 9 bases that match TRBD1. The clonotype comes from a human donor in a cohort sampled during active COVID-19. The CDR3 protein is CASSEGRTGVYEQYF. The CDR3 coding sequence is TGTGCCAGCAGTGAAGGCAGGACAGGGGTCTACGAGCAGTACTTC.